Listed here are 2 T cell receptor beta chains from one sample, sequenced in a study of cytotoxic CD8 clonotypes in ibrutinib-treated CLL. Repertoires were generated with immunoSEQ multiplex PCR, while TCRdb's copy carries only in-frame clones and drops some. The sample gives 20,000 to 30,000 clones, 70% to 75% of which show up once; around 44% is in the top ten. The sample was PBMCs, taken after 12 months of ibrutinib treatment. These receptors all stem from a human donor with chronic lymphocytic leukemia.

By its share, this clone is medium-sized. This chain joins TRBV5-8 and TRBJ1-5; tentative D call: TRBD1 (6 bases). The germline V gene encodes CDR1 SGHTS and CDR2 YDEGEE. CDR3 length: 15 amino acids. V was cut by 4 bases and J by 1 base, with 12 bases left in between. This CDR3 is CASSEGGQSNQPQHF. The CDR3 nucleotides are TGTGCCAGCAGCGAAGGGGGGCAGAGCAATCAGCCCCAGCATTTT.

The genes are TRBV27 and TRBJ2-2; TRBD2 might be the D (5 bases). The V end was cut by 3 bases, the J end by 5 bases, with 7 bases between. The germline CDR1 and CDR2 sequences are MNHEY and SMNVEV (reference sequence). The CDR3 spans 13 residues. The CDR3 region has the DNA TGTGCCAGCAGTTTTGGCGGGACCGGGGAGCTGTTTTTT. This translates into CASSFGGTGELFF.